The 23 T cell receptor beta chains below all came from one sample that was sequenced in a study of blood T cell repertoires in COVID-19. TCRdb keeps only in-frame clones here, not all; method: immunoSEQ multiplex PCR. Of 350,000 to 450,000 clones in the sample, around 87% were seen once. Sequences were obtained from peripheral blood. These receptors were taken from a human donor in a cohort sampled during active COVID-19.

The V gene is TRBV4-1, the J gene TRBJ1-3; 8 bases are a match to TRBD1. CDR1 MGHRA and CDR2 YSYEKL come from the germline V gene. The V and J ends lost 4 bases and 3 bases, in that order; junction bases with no gene match: 5. The CDR3 extends over 15 amino acids. CDR3: CASSLTRGLGNTIYF. The DNA for the CDR3 is TGCGCCAGCAGCCTCACCAGGGGGCTTGGAAACACCATATATTTT.

The chain combines TRBV7-3 with TRBJ2-1; 9 bases match TRBD1. Unmatched junction bases numbered 10, after V lost 1 base and J lost 6 bases. Germline CDR1 reads SGHTA; CDR2 reads FQGTGA. This CDR3 contains 17 residues. The CDR3 spells CASSLNSRTGVGNEQFF. DNA for the CDR3: TGTGCCAGCAGCTTAAACTCGCGGACAGGGGTAGGCAATGAGCAGTTCTTC.

The chain links TRBV6-6 to TRBJ1-3, with 8 bases fitting TRBD1. The trim removed 7 bases at V and 0 bases at J, leaving 8 bases unmatched. CDR3 length: 16 residues. Germline loops: CDR1 MNHNY, CDR2 SVGAGI (reference sequence). This chain's CDR3 is CASKIGTGLSGNTIYF. CDR3 bases: TGTGCCAGCAAAATCGGGACAGGCCTCTCTGGAAACACCATATATTTT.

Regarding this clone: Different DNA sequences within this sample yield the same CDR3. The chain joins TRBV24-1 to TRBJ1-5; D not certain. With 4 bases removed from V and 5 bases from J, the gap between germline ends came to 8 bases. The CDR3 length is 13 residues. The germline gives CDR1 KGHDR, CDR2 SFDVKD. This chain's CDR3 is CATSENRYQPQHF. As DNA, the CDR3 is TGTGCCACCAGTGAAAACAGATATCAGCCCCAGCATTTT.

This clone showed up just once. This chain connects TRBV6-1 to TRBJ1-1; D not certain. The CDR3 sequence is 13 residues long. Trimming stripped 2 bases from V and 5 bases from J, with 9 bases between. In germline, CDR1 is MNHNS, CDR2 SASEGT. CDR3 DNA: TGTGCCAGCAGTGAACTGTTGCGGACTGAAGCTTTCTTT. Protein: CASSELLRTEAFF.

The J gene is TRBJ2-7, the V gene TRBV11-2; TRBD2 matches 12 bases. Germline loops: CDR1 SGHAT, CDR2 FQNNGV. This CDR3 comprises 15 residues. J gave up 8 bases and V 0 bases, and 5 bases lay outside the gene matches. The DNA of the CDR3 is TGTGCCAGCAGCTTAGAAGGGACTAGCGGGCACAAGCAGTACTTC. Protein: CASSLEGTSGHKQYF.

A single count supports this clone. This sequence joins TRBV7-9 and TRBJ1-2; tentative D call: TRBD1 (5 bases). The CDR3 is 13 amino acids. The ends were cut back, 5 bases at V and 8 bases at J, with 15 bases in the middle. Germline-derived CDR1 and CDR2 are SEHNR and FQNEAQ (reference sequence). In DNA, the CDR3 is TGTGCCAGCAGCCCCTCCGGGGGAGGGGGCTACACCTTC. As protein: CASSPSGGGGYTF.

V is TRBV28 and J is TRBJ1-2, with 10 bases fitting TRBD1. V dropped 5 bases and J dropped 7; count of bases not matched to a gene: 16. This CDR3 contains 17 residues. Per germline, CDR1 MDHEN and CDR2 SYDVKM. The CDR3 is CASSAAGTGESFFGYTF. CDR3 DNA: TGTGCCAGCAGTGCCGCCGGGACAGGGGAAAGTTTCTTTGGCTACACCTTC.

The rearrangement joins TRBV29-1 to TRBJ2-7; a weak D match, TRBD1 (5 bases). Germline-derived CDR1 and CDR2 are SQVTM and ANQGSEA. V gave up 4 bases and J gave up 0 bases, with 10 bases separating them. This CDR3 is 13 amino acids long. The CDR3 here is CSVVTGRSYEQYF. In DNA form, the CDR3 reads TGCAGCGTTGTAACAGGACGCTCCTACGAGCAGTACTTC.

This clone came up once. The rearrangement joins TRBV12-1 to TRBJ2-1; the DNA was not compared with TRBD2, the D call given in the table. TRBV12-1 is an annotated pseudogene. The CDR3 extends over 14 amino acids. CDR3 DNA sequence: TGTGCCAGCAGCTTTTCGGGTCGGGGGAATGAGCAGTTCTTC. This translates into CASSFSGRGNEQFF.

The V gene is TRBV5-1, the J gene TRBJ2-5; no clear D. The germline V and J ends were trimmed by 2 bases and 0 bases, with 5 bases remaining between them. Germline CDR1 and CDR2: SGHRS and YFSETQ. The CDR3 spans 13 residues. In DNA form, the CDR3 reads TGCGCCAGCAGCTTTTCCTACCAAGAGACCCAGTACTTC. Amino acids: CASSFSYQETQYF.

The chain employs TRBV3-1 (or the pseudogene TRBV3-2) and TRBJ1-1, with TRBD1 matching over 8 bases. CDR1 is LGHDT, CDR2 YNNKEL, per germline (reference sequence). The CDR3 is 13 amino acids. V gave up 6 bases and J gave up 3 bases; unmatched junction bases: 3. As DNA, the CDR3 is TGTGCCAGCAGTCTGGACAGGGACACTGAAGCTTTCTTT. The encoded protein is CASSLDRDTEAFF.

The chain couples TRBV30 to TRBJ2-5, with D perhaps TRBD1 (6 bases). Per the germline V gene, CDR1 is GTSNPN and CDR2 is SVGIG (reference sequence). V lost 5 bases and J 1 base, leaving 11 bases between the germline ends. The CDR3 is 13 residues long. CDR3 coding DNA: TGTGCCTGGGGCGGACAGTTCCAAGAGACCCAGTACTTC. It encodes CAWGGQFQETQYF. Drawing the rest from reference TRBV30 and TRBJ2-5, the complete variable domain is SQTIHQWPATLVQPVGSPLSLECTVEGTSNPNLYWYRQAAGRGLQLLFYSVGIGQISSEVPQNLSASRPQDRQFILSSKKLLLSDSGFYLCAWGGQFQETQYFGPGTRLLVL.

V is TRBV7-2 and J is TRBJ2-7, with 7 positions matching TRBD1. V shed 5 bases, J shed 7 bases, and the junction held 14 bases outside the gene matches. Germline loops: CDR1 SGHTA, CDR2 FQGNSA. CDR3 length: 15 amino acids. CDR3 coding DNA: TGTGCCAGCAGCCCCCACAGGGGCCGCGTGGGAGAGCAGTACTTC. Translated, it gives CASSPHRGRVGEQYF.

The gene calls are TRBV6-4 and TRBJ2-3, with 7 bases identical to TRBD2. There are 15 residues in the CDR3. CDR1 and CDR2 (germline): MRHNA, SNTAGT. Unmatched junction bases numbered 5, after V lost 2 bases and J lost 3 bases. CDR3 nucleotides: TGTGCCAGCAGTGACGGAAGCGGGAATACAGATACGCAGTATTTT. Translation: CASSDGSGNTDTQYF.

This clone was counted once. The rearrangement joins TRBV9 to TRBJ2-2; D may be TRBD1 (6 bases). With 3 bases removed from V and 2 bases from J, the gap between germline ends came to 14 bases. The CDR3 sequence is 16 residues long. Per the germline V gene, CDR1 is SGDLS and CDR2 is YYNGEE. In DNA form, the CDR3 reads TGTGCCAGCAGCGCGAGGGGGACCGCAAACACCGGGGAGCTGTTTTTT. Encoded protein: CASSARGTANTGELFF.

The rearrangement links TRBV7-2 to TRBJ2-3, with D perhaps matching TRBD2 (6 bases). The CDR3 extends over 15 amino acids. V was clipped by 7 bases and J by 4 bases, with 18 bases between them. Germline V CDR1 and CDR2: SGHTA, FQGNSA. The CDR3 sequence: CASNPRTGGADTQYF. CDR3 bases: TGTGCCAGCAACCCCCGGACCGGGGGAGCAGATACGCAGTATTTT.

V usage is TRBV9 and J usage is TRBJ2-3; possible D gene TRBD2, 6 bases. The CDR3 is 15 amino acids. CDR1 and CDR2 from the germline V gene are SGDLS and YYNGEE. Trimming took 0 bases from V and 0 from J, leaving 8 bases between them. CDR3 sequence: CASSVDGGSTDTQYF. The CDR3 DNA reads TGTGCCAGCAGCGTAGATGGGGGGAGCACAGATACGCAGTATTTT.

The V and J genes are TRBV5-1 and TRBJ2-2, with a tentative D call TRBD1 (6 bases). Germline-derived CDR1 and CDR2 are SGHRS and YFSETQ. With 4 bases removed from V and 4 bases from J, the gap between germline ends came to 14 bases. This CDR3 is built from 15 residues. The DNA of the CDR3 is TGCGCCAGCAGCACCACAGACAGGCCCACCGGGGAGCTGTTTTTT. Translating it yields CASSTTDRPTGELFF.

V and J are TRBV9 and TRBJ1-1, with TRBD1 matching over 9 bases. The V segment lost 7 bases and the J segment 7 bases; nucleotides outside the gene matches: 8. The CDR3 runs to 13 residues. CDR1 is SGDLS and CDR2 is YYNGEE in the germline V gene. CDR3 in amino acids: CASGPTGGGEAFF. The CDR3 coding sequence is TGTGCCAGCGGACCGACAGGGGGGGGTGAAGCTTTCTTT.

The chain carries TRBV5-1 and TRBJ1-3; a possible D gene is TRBD1 (5 bases). The CDR3 spans 14 residues. Germline lookup yields CDR1 SGHRS and CDR2 YFSETQ. Trimming shortened V by 0 bases and J by 6 bases, and 10 bases separated the two germline ends. The CDR3 DNA is TGCGCCAGCAGCTTGGAAACAGGAGCAAACACCATATATTTT. The encoded protein is CASSLETGANTIYF.

J is TRBJ2-3 and V is TRBV7-2; 12 nucleotides agree with TRBD2. The CDR3 sequence is 15 residues long. CDR1 SGHTA and CDR2 FQGNSA come from the germline V gene. The V segment lost 4 bases and the J segment 2 bases; nucleotides outside the gene matches: 1. This CDR3 is CASSSSGGATDTQYF. The CDR3 bases are TGTGCCAGCAGCTCTAGCGGGGGGGCCACAGATACGCAGTATTTT.

The chain combines TRBV5-4 with TRBJ2-7, with D hard to call. Trimming cost V 4 bases and J 4 bases, with 3 bases left between them. The germline CDR1 and CDR2 sequences are SGHNT and YYREEE (reference sequence). The CDR3 extends over 10 amino acids. The CDR3 nucleotides are TGTGCCAGCAGCCGGTACGAGCAGTACTTC. This translates into CASSRYEQYF.